The next 10 T cell receptor beta chains were all read from a single sample in a study of blood T cell repertoires in COVID-19. Measured with immunoSEQ multiplex PCR; TCRdb has only the in-frame clones, and not every one. The sample has approximately 300,000 clones; around 89% are singletons. Specimen: peripheral blood. These receptors were obtained from a man between 40 and 49 years old with acute or convalescent COVID-19.

As DNA, the CDR3 is TGTGCCAGCAGCTATTGGACAGGGTTGAACACTGAAGCTTTCTTT. Protein sequence: CASSYWTGLNTEAFF. The chain has TRBV2 and TRBJ1-1; 8 bases fit TRBD1. This CDR3 comprises 15 residues. CDR1 is SNHLY and CDR2 is FYNNEI in the germline V gene. Losses at the gene ends were 6 bases for V and 0 bases for J; bases not matched to a gene: 6.

The V gene is TRBV6-4, the J gene TRBJ1-1; D gene unclear. The CDR3 runs to 14 residues. V dropped 0 bases and J dropped 4 bases, with 9 bases sitting between them. Germline assignment: CDR1 MRHNA and CDR2 SNTAGT. This CDR3 reads CASSDSPGSTEAFF. As DNA, the CDR3 is TGTGCCAGCAGTGACTCACCGGGTAGCACTGAAGCTTTCTTT.

The chain employs TRBV5-1 and TRBJ2-4; D is undetermined. Trimming cost V 0 bases and J 1 base, with 11 bases left between them. Germline lookup yields CDR1 SGHRS and CDR2 YFSETQ. The CDR3 is 16 residues long. The chain's CDR3 is CASSLGETLAKNIQYF. The DNA of the CDR3 is TGCGCCAGCAGCTTGGGCGAAACTTTGGCCAAAAACATTCAGTACTTC.

This chain joins TRBV5-1 and TRBJ2-1, with TRBD1 as a possible D gene (5 bases). The CDR3 loop spans 13 amino acids. Deletions cut 1 base from V and 9 bases from J, with 11 bases between. CDR1 and CDR2 from the germline V gene are SGHRS and YFSETQ. The CDR3 nucleotides are TGCGCCAGCAGCTTGCAGACAGATGCTGAGCAGTTCTTC. This sequence encodes CASSLQTDAEQFF.

The chain links TRBV10-2 to TRBJ1-1; 10 bases map to TRBD1. Trimming cost V 6 bases and J 1 base; bases outside gene matches: 2. The length of the CDR3 is 14 residues. The germline gives CDR1 WSHSY, CDR2 SAAADI. CDR3 sequence: CASRWDRGNTEAFF. CDR3 nucleotide sequence: TGCGCCAGCAGGTGGGACAGGGGGAACACTGAAGCTTTCTTT.

V is TRBV6-5 and J is TRBJ1-6; possibly TRBD1 for D (5 bases). Germline V gene lookup returns CDR1 MNHEY and CDR2 SVGAGI. CDR3 length equals 12 residues. Trimming took off 6 bases at V and 10 bases at J, with 10 bases between the two ends. The CDR3 sequence is CASSRVRSPLHF. The CDR3 region has the DNA TGTGCCAGCAGCAGGGTAAGGTCACCCCTCCACTTT.

The chain uses TRBV29-1 and TRBJ1-2, with D maybe TRBD1 (5 bases). Trimming removed 7 bases at V and 6 bases at J, with 18 bases between. This CDR3 is built from 13 residues. From germline, CDR1 is SQVTM and CDR2 ANQGSEA. CDR3 sequence reads: CSGHRTPRNGYTF. The CDR3 DNA follows: TGCAGCGGCCACAGGACCCCCCGTAATGGCTACACCTTC.

CDR3 DNA sequence: TGTGCCAGTCAAGCAATCGGGGTAACTCAGCCCCAGCATTTT. It encodes CASQAIGVTQPQHF. The chain couples TRBV6-5 to TRBJ1-5; D gene ambiguous. CDR1 and CDR2 (germline): MNHEY, SVGAGI. Trimming took 9 bases from V and 6 from J, leaving 18 bases between them. This CDR3 is built from 14 residues.

This sequence joins TRBV10-1 and TRBJ2-3, with D tentatively TRBD1 (6 bases). The V gene lost 8 bases and the J gene lost 3 bases, with 15 bases spanning the gap. This CDR3 comprises 14 residues. The germline V gene encodes CDR1 WNHNN and CDR2 SYGVQD (reference sequence). This CDR3 is CASAPGQVTDTQYF. Here the CDR3 DNA reads TGCGCCAGCGCCCCGGGACAAGTTACAGATACGCAGTATTTT.

This clone was seen just once. The chain employs TRBV18 and TRBJ2-4; 9 nucleotides line up with TRBD1. V shed 5 bases and J 5 bases; nucleotides not matched to a gene: 4. Germline CDR1 KGHSH, CDR2 LQKENI. This CDR3 region has 14 residues. CDR3 sequence: CASSTGQGQNIQYF. The CDR3 DNA reads TGTGCCAGCTCAACGGGACAGGGCCAAAACATTCAGTACTTC.